This is a list of T cell receptor beta chains from one sample in a study of glioma-infiltrating T cells after dendritic cell vaccination. The protocol was immunoSEQ multiplex PCR, while the TCRdb copy is restricted to in-frame clones and leaves out a portion. This sample has approximately 50,000 clones, with 75% to 90% found just once. Sequencing was performed on blood, taken after dendritic cell vaccination. Receptors originate from a human donor with glioblastoma. CDR3s include the opening cysteine and the closing phenylalanine or tryptophan. D genes are given only for firm matches. Rows may omit the clone size; those that give it use once, few, many or a size class.

clone size	V gene	J gene	CDR3 length	D gene	CDR3 protein	CDR3 DNA
few	TRBV6-6	TRBJ1-1	13	NA	CASSLTANTEAFF	TGTGCCAGCAGCTTGACAGCGAACACTGAAGCTTTCTTT
NA	TRBV5-6	TRBJ2-5	17	TRBD2	CASSLGAGGLLQETQYF	TGTGCCAGCAGCTTGGGAGCGGGAGGCCTACTACAAGAGACCCAGTACTTC
NA	TRBV5-1	TRBJ2-7	14	NA	CASSSGPGAYEQYF	TGCGCCAGCAGCTCCGGTCCAGGGGCCTACGAGCAGTACTTC
NA	TRBV18	TRBJ1-6	15	TRBD1	CASSPLDRANSPLHF	TGTGCCAGCTCACCCCTCGACAGGGCGAATTCACCCCTCCACTTT
once	TRBV7-9	TRBJ2-7	16	NA	CASSLMSYQENYEQYF	TGTGCCAGCAGCTTAATGTCCTACCAGGAAAACTACGAGCAGTACTTC
NA	TRBV5-6	TRBJ1-2	15	TRBD1	CASSLVGTGGYGYTF	TGTGCCAGCAGCTTGGTAGGGACAGGGGGCTATGGCTACACCTTC
NA	TRBV6-5	TRBJ1-2	15	NA	CASSYSSGRNYGYTF	TGTGCCAGCAGTTACTCGAGTGGGAGAAACTATGGCTACACCTTC
NA	TRBV10-3	TRBJ2-5	11	TRBD2	CATLAGETQYF	TGTGCCACCCTAGCGGGAGAGACCCAGTACTTC
NA	TRBV5-1	TRBJ2-1	16	TRBD1	CASSTGTGTTYNEQFF	TGCGCCAGCAGCACAGGGACAGGGACCACTTACAATGAGCAGTTCTTC
NA	TRBV6-5	TRBJ2-3	14	NA	CASSPGLLTDTQYF	TGTGCCAGTTCGCCGGGACTTCTCACAGATACGCAGTATTTT
NA	TRBV7-2	TRBJ1-2	14	TRBD1	CASSSLNRGYGYTF	TGTGCCAGCAGCTCATTAAACAGGGGCTATGGCTACACCTTC
NA	TRBV7-9	TRBJ1-5	15	TRBD1	CASSYGQGAGEPQHF	TGTGCCAGCAGCTACGGACAGGGGGCTGGGGAGCCCCAGCATTTT
NA	TRBV25-1	TRBJ1-1	16	NA	CASSDSPSRGTDEAFF	TGTGCCAGCAGTGACAGCCCCTCCAGGGGCACGGATGAAGCTTTCTTT
NA	TRBV27	TRBJ2-3	15	TRBD2	CASSSTSGRTDTQYF	TGTGCCAGCAGCTCCACTAGCGGCCGCACAGATACGCAGTATTTT